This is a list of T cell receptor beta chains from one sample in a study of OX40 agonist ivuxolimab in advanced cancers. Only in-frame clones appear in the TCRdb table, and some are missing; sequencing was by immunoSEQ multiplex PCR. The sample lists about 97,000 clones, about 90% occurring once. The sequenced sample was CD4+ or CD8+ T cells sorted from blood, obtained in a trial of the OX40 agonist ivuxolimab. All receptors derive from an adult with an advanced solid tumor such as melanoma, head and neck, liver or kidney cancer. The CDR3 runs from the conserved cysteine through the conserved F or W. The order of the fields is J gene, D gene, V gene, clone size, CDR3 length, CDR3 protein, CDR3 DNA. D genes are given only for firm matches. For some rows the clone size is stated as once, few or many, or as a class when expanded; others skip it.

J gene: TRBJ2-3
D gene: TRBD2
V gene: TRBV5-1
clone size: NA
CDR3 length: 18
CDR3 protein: CASSWGLTSGRSADTQYF
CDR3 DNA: TGCGCCAGCAGCTGGGGCCTGACTAGCGGGAGAAGCGCAGATACGCAGTATTTT

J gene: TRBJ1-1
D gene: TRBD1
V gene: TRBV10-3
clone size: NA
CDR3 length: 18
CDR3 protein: CAISDLTRDRAGNTEAFF
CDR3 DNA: TGTGCCATCAGTGACCTAACTAGGGACAGGGCGGGTAACACTGAAGCTTTCTTT

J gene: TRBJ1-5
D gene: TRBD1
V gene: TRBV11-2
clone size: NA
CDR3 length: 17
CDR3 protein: CASSLDKGTGINQPQHF
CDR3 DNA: TGTGCCAGCAGCTTAGATAAGGGGACAGGAATCAATCAGCCCCAGCATTTT

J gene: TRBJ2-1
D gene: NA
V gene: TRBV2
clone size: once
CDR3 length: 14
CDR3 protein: CASSEALPRNEQFF
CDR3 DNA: TGTGCCAGCAGTGAAGCGCTTCCGAGGAATGAGCAGTTCTTC

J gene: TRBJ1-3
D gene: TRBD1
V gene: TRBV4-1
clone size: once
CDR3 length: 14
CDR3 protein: CASSRTGSGNTIYF
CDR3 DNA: TGCGCCAGCAGCCGGACAGGGTCTGGAAACACCATATATTTT

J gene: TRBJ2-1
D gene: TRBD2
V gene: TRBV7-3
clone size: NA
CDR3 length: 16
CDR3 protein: CASSSSSGATYNEQFF
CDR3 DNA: TGTGCCAGCAGCTCGTCTAGCGGGGCAACCTACAATGAGCAGTTCTTC

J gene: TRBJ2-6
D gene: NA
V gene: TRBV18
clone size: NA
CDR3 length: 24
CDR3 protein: CASSPPTVGGFGVRGRSGANVLTF
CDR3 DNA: TGTGCCAGCTCACCACCGACAGTTGGAGGATTCGGCGTAAGGGGCCGCTCTGGGGCCAACGTCCTGACTTTC

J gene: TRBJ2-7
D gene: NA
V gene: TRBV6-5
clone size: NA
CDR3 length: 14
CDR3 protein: CASSYYRTRGEQYF
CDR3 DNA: TGTGCCAGCAGTTACTACAGGACAAGGGGTGAGCAGTACTTC

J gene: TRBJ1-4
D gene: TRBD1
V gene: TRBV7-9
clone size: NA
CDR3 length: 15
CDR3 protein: CASSPPGGMEEKLFF
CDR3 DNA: TGTGCCAGCAGCCCACCAGGGGGCATGGAGGAAAAACTGTTTTTT

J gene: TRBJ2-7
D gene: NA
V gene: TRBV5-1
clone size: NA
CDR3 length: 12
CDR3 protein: CASSLDTYEQYF
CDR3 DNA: TGCGCCAGCAGCTTGGACACCTACGAGCAGTACTTC

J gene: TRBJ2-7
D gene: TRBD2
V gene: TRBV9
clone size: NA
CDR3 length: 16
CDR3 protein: CASSVGGPGTNYEQYF
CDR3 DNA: TGTGCCAGCAGCGTAGGAGGGCCCGGGACTAACTACGAGCAGTACTTC

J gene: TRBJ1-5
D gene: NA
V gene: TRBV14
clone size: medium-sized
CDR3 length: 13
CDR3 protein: CASSQKGLTPQHF
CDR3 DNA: TGTGCCAGCAGCCAAAAGGGATTAACGCCCCAGCATTTT

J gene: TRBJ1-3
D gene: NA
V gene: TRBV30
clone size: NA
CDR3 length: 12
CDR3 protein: CAWYNNGNTIYF
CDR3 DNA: TGTGCCTGGTATAACAACGGAAACACCATATATTTT

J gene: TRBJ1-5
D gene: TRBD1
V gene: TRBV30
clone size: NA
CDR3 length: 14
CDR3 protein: CAWSGGQGGQPQHF
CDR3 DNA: TGTGCCTGGAGTGGGGGACAGGGCGGCCAGCCCCAGCATTTT

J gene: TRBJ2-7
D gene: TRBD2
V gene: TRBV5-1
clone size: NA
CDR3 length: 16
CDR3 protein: CASSLYEPGLAGSRHF
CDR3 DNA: TGCGCCAGCAGCTTGTATGAACCGGGACTAGCGGGATCCAGGCACTTC

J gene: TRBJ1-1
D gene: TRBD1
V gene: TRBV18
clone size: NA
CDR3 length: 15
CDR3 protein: CASSPGQGGNTEAFF
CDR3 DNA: TGTGCCAGCTCACCCGGACAGGGGGGGAACACTGAAGCTTTCTTT

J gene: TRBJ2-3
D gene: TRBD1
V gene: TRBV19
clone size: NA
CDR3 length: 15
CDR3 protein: CASSMGQKVPDTQYF
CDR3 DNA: TGTGCCAGTAGCATGGGACAGAAAGTACCAGATACGCAGTATTTT

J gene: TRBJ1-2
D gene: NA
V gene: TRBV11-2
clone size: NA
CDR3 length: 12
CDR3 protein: CASSPDIYGYTF
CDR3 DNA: TGTGCCAGCAGCCCCGACATTTATGGCTACACCTTC

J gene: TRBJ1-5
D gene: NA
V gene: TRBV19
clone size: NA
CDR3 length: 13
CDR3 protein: CASSYGQRQPQHF
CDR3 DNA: TGTGCCAGTAGTTACGGCCAGCGGCAGCCCCAGCATTTT

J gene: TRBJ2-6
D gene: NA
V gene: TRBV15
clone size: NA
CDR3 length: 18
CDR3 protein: CATSTPPGSHSGANVLTF
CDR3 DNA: TGTGCCACCAGCACCCCGCCGGGTTCTCACTCTGGGGCCAACGTCCTGACTTTC

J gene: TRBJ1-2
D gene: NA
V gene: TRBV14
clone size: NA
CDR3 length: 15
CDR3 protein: CASSLWGASNYGYTF
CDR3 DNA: TGTGCCAGCAGCCTATGGGGGGCCTCTAACTATGGCTACACCTTC

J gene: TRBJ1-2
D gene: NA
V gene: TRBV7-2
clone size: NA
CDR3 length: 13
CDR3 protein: CASSTRGDYGYTF
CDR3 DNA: TGTGCCAGCTCTACGAGAGGGGACTATGGCTACACCTTC

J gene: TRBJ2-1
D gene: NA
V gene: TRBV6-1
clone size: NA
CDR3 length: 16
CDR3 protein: CASSEAEPSSYNEQFF
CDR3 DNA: TGTGCCAGCAGTGAAGCCGAGCCGAGCTCCTACAATGAGCAGTTCTTC

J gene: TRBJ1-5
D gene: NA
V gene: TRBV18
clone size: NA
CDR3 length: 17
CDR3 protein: CASSPLGFGGPPLPQHF
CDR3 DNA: TGTGCCAGCTCACCCCTAGGGTTTGGGGGGCCCCCGTTGCCCCAGCATTTT

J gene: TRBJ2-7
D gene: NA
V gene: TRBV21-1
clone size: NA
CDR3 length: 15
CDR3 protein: CASSKGASGSHEQYF
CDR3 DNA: TGTGCCAGCAGCAAAGGGGCTAGCGGGAGCCACGAGCAGTACTTC

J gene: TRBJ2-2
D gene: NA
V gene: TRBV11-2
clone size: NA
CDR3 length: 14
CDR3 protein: CASSLFSHNGELFF
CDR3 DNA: TGTGCCAGCAGCTTATTCAGTCACAACGGGGAGCTGTTTTTT

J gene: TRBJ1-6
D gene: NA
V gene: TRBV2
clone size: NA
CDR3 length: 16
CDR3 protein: CASSEGGGRYNSPLHF
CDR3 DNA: TGTGCCAGCAGTGAAGGTGGAGGCCGCTATAATTCACCCCTCCACTTT

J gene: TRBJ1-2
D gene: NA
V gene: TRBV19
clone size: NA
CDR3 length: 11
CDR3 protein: CASSGLYGYTF
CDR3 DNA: TGTGCCAGTAGTGGCCTCTATGGCTACACCTTC

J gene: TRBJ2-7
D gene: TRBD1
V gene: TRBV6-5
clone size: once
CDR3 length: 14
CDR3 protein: CASRFTGGNYEQYF
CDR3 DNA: TGTGCCTCGCGTTTTACAGGGGGCAATTACGAGCAGTACTTC

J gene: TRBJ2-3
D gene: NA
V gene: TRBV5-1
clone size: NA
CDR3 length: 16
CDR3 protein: CASSPGDRGYTDTQYF
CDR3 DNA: TGCGCCAGCAGCCCAGGTGATCGGGGTTACACAGATACGCAGTATTTT

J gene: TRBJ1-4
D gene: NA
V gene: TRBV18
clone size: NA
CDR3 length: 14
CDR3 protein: CASSAGLQGEKLFF
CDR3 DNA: TGTGCCAGCTCAGCGGGCCTACAGGGTGAAAAACTGTTTTTT

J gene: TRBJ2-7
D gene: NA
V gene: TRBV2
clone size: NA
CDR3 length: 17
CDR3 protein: CASSPSPIERVNYEQYF
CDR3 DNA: TGTGCCAGCAGTCCCTCACCGATAGAGAGGGTCAACTACGAGCAGTACTTC

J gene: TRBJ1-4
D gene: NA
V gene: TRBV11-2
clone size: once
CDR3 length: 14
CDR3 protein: CASSQRGTNEKLFF
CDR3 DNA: TGTGCCAGCAGCCAACGGGGGACTAATGAAAAACTGTTTTTT

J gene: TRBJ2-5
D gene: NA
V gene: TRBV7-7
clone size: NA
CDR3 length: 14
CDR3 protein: CASSPGPSGETQYF
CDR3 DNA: TGTGCTAGCAGCCCAGGCCCCTCGGGAGAGACCCAGTACTTC

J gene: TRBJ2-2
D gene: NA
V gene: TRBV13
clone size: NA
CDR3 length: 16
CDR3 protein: CASSLGRGGGTGELFF
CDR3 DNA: TGTGCCAGCAGCTTGGGACGCGGAGGGGGAACCGGGGAGCTGTTTTTT

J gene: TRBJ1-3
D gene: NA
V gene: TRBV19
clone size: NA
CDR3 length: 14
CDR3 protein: CASTPGAFGNTIYF
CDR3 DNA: TGTGCCAGTACGCCCGGGGCTTTTGGAAACACCATATATTTT

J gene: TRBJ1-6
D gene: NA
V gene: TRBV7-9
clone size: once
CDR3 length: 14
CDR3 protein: CASSLGTDNSPLHF
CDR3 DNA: TGTGCCAGCAGCTTAGGGACAGATAATTCACCCCTCCACTTT

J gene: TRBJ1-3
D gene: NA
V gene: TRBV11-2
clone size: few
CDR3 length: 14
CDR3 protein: CASSHGNPGNTIYF
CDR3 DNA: TGTGCCAGCAGCCATGGAAACCCAGGAAACACCATATATTTT

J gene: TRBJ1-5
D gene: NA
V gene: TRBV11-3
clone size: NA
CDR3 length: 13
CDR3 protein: CASSLEEGQPQHF
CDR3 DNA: TGTGCCAGCAGCTTAGAAGAGGGGCAGCCCCAGCATTTT

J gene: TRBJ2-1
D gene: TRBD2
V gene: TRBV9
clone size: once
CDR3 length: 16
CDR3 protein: CASSGTSGRSYNEQFF
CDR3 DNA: TGTGCCAGCAGCGGGACTAGCGGGAGGTCCTACAATGAGCAGTTCTTC

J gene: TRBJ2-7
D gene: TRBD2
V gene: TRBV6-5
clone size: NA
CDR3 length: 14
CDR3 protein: CASSRLAGPYEQYF
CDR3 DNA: TGTGCCAGCAGCAGACTAGCGGGCCCCTACGAGCAGTACTTC

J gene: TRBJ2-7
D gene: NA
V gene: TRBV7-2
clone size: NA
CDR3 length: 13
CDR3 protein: CASGWGETNEQYF
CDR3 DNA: TGTGCCAGCGGGTGGGGCGAAACTAACGAGCAGTACTTC

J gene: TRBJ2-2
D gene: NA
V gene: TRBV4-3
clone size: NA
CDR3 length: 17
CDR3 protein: CASSQKVSAGPSGELFF
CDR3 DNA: TGCGCCAGCAGCCAAAAAGTTTCCGCGGGACCCTCCGGGGAGCTGTTTTTT

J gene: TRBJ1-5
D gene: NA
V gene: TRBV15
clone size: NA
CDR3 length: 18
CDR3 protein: CATSRRGWDPRENQPQHF
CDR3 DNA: TGTGCCACCAGCAGAAGGGGCTGGGATCCGAGGGAGAATCAGCCCCAGCATTTT

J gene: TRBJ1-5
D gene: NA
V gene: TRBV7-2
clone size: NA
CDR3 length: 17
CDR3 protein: CASSLSPYGQPNQPQHF
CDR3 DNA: TGTGCCAGCAGCTTATCGCCGTACGGGCAACCAAATCAGCCCCAGCATTTT

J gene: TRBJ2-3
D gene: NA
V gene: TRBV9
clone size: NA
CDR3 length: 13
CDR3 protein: CASSVEVGQKMYF
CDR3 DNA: TGTGCCAGCAGCGTAGAGGTCGGGCAAAAGATGTATTTT